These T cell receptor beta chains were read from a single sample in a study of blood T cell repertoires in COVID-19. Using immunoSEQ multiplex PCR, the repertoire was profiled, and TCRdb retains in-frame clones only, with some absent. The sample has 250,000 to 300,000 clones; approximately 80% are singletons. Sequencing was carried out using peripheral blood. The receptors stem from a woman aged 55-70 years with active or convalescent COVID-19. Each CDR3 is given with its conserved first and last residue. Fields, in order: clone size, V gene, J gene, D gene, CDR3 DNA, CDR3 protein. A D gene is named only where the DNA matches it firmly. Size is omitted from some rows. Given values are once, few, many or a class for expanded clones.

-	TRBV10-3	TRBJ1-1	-	TGTGCCATCAGTGAAAGTGTGGAGGGAGCTTTCTTT	CAISESVEGAFF
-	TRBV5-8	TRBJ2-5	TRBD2	TGTGCCAGCAGCTTGCGGGCGGGGGACTACCAAGAGACCCAGTACTTC	CASSLRAGDYQETQYF
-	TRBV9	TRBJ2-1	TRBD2	TGTGCCAGCAGCGGGGCGGGGGGCCCCAATGAGCAGTTCTTC	CASSGAGGPNEQFF
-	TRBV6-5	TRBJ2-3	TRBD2	TGTGCCAGCAGAGAGGGACTAGTCGGCACAGATACGCAGTATTTT	CASREGLVGTDTQYF
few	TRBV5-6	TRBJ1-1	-	TGTGCCAGCAGCTTGGTCCGGAACACTGAAGCTTTCTTT	CASSLVRNTEAFF
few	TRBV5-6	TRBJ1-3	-	TGTGCCAGCAGCTCAAGGGGTACTTGGTACACCATATATTTT	CASSSRGTWYTIYF
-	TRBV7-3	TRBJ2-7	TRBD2	TGTGCCAGCAGCCCCGGGGGGTACGAGCAGTACTTC	CASSPGGYEQYF
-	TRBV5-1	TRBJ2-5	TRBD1	TGCGCCAGCAGCTTGGGGACCGGGACAGGGGGCCACATGCAAGAGACCCAGTACTTC	CASSLGTGTGGHMQETQYF
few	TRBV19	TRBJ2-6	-	TGTGCCAGTAGTAAGTGGGGCTGGACGAAGGCTGGGGCCAACGTCCTGACTTTC	CASSKWGWTKAGANVLTF
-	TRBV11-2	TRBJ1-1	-	TGTGCCAGCACCTTCTTCGGGGGGAGGAACACTGAAGCTTTCTTT	CASTFFGGRNTEAFF